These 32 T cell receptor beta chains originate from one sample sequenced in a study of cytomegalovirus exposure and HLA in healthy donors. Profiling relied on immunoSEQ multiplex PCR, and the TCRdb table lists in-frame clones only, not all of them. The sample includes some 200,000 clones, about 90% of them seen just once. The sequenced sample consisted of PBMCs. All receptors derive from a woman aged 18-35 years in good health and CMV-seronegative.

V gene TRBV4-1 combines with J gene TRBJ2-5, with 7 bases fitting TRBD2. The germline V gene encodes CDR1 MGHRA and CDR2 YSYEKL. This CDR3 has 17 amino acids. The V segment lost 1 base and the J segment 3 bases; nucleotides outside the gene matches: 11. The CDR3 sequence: CASSQVQLAGGKETQYF. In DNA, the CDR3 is TGCGCCAGCAGCCAAGTACAACTAGCCGGGGGGAAAGAGACCCAGTACTTC.

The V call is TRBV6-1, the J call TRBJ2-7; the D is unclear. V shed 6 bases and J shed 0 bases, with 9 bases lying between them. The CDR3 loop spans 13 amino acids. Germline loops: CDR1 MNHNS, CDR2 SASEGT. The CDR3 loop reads CASRLASSYEQYF. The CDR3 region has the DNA TGTGCCAGCAGATTAGCAAGCTCCTACGAGCAGTACTTC.

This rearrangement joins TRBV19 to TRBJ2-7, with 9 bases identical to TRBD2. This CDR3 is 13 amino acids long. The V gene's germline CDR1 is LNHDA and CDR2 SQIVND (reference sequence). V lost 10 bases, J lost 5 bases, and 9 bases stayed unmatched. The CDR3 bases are TGTGCCACACAAGCGGGAGGAGGCCACGAGCAGTACTTC. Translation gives CATQAGGGHEQYF.

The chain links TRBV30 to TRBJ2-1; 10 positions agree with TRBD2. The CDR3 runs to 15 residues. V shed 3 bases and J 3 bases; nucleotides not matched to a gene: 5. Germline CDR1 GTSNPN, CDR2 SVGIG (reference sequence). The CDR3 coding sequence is TGTGCCTGGAGCTTGACTAGCGGGTACTACAATGAGCAGTTCTTC. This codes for CAWSLTSGYYNEQFF.

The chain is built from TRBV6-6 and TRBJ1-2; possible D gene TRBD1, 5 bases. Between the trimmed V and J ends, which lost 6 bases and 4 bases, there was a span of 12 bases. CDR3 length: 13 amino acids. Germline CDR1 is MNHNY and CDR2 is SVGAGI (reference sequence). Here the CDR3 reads CASSPDRAYGYTF. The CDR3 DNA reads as TGTGCCAGCAGCCCCGACAGAGCCTATGGCTACACCTTC.

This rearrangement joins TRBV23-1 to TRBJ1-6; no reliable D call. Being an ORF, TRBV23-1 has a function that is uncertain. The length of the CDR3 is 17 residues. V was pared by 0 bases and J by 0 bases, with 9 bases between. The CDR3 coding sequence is TGCGCCAGCAGTCAATCGCCCCGGGACTCCTATAATTCACCCCTCCACTTT. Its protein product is CASSQSPRDSYNSPLHF.

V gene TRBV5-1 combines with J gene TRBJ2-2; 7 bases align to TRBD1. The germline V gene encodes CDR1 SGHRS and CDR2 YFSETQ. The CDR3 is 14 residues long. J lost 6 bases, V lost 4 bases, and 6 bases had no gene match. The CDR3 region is CASSIDRAAGELFF. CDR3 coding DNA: TGCGCCAGCAGCATCGACAGGGCGGCCGGGGAGCTGTTTTTT.

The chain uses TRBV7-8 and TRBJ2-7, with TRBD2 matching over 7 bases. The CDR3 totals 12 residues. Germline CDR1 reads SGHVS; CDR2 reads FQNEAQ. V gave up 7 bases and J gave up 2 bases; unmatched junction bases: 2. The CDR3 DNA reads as TGTGCCAGCACTAGCGGACCCTACGAGCAGTACTTC. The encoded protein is CASTSGPYEQYF.

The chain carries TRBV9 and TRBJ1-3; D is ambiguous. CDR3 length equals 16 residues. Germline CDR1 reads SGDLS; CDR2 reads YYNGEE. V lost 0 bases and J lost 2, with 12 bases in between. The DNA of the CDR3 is TGTGCCAGCAGCGTAGGGGCACTAGCCACTGGAAACACCATATATTTT. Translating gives CASSVGALATGNTIYF. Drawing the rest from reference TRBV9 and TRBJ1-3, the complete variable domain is DSGVTQTPKHLITATGQRVTLRCSPRSGDLSVYWYQQSLDQGLQFLIQYYNGEERAKGNILERFSAQQFPDLHSELNLSSLELGDSALYFCASSVGALATGNTIYFGEGSWLTVV.

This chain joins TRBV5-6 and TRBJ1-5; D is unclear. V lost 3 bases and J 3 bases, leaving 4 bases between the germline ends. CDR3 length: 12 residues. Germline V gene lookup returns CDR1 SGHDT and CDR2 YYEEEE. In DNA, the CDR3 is TGTGCCAGCAGCTCCATCAATCAGCCCCAGCATTTT. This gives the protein CASSSINQPQHF.

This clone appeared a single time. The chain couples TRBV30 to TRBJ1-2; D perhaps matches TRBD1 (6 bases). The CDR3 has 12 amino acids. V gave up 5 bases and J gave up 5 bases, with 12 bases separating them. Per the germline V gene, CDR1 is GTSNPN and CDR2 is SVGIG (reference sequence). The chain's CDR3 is CAWQQGRYGYTF. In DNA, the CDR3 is TGTGCCTGGCAACAGGGCAGGTATGGCTACACCTTC.

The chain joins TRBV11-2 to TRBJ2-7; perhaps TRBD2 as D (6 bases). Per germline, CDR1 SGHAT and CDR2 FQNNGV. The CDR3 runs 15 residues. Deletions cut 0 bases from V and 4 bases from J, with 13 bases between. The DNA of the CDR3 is TGTGCCAGCAGCTTAGATGGGGGGAGGCGTTACGAGCAGTACTTC. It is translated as CASSLDGGRRYEQYF. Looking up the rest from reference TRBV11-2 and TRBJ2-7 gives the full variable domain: EAGVAQSPRYKIIEKRQSVAFWCNPISGHATLYWYQQILGQGPKLLIQFQNNGVVDDSQLPKDRFSAERLKGVDSTLKIQPAKLEDSAVYLCASSLDGGRRYEQYFGPGTRLTVT.

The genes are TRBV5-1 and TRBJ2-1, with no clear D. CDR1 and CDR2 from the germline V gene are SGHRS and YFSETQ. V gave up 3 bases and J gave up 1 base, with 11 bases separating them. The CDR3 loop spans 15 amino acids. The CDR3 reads CASSSSVGSYNEQFF. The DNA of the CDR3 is TGCGCCAGCAGCTCCAGCGTCGGATCCTACAATGAGCAGTTCTTC.

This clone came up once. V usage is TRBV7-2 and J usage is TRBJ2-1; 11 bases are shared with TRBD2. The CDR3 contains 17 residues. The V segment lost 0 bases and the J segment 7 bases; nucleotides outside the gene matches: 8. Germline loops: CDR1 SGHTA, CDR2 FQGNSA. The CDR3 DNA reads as TGTGCCAGCAGCTTAGCGCAGGTCGCTAGCGGGAGGAATGAGCAGTTCTTC. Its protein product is CASSLAQVASGRNEQFF.

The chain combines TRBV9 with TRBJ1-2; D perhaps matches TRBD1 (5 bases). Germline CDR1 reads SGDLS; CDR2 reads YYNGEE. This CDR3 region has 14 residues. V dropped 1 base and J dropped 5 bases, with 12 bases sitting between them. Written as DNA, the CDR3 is TGTGCCAGCAGCGTACACGACAGCTTATATGGCTACACCTTC. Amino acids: CASSVHDSLYGYTF.

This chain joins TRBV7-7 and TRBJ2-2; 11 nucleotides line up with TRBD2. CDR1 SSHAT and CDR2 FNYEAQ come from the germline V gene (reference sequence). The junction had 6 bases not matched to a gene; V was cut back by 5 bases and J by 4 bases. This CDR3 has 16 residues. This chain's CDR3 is CASSPPTSGGTGELFF. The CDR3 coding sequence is TGTGCCAGCAGCCCTCCAACTAGCGGGGGCACCGGGGAGCTGTTTTTT.

CDR3 sequence: CATSISRGTNTEAFF. The CDR3 region has the DNA TGTGCCACCAGCATTTCCAGGGGAACGAACACTGAAGCTTTCTTT. The J gene is TRBJ1-1, the V gene TRBV15; possibly TRBD1 for D (6 bases). The germline CDR1 and CDR2 sequences are LNHNV and YYDKDF (reference sequence). CDR3 length equals 15 residues. The V gene lost 4 bases and the J gene lost 1 base, with 13 bases spanning the gap.

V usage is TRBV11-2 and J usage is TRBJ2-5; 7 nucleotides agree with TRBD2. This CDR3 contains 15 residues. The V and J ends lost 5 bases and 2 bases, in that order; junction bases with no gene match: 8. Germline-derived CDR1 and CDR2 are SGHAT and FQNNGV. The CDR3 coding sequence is TGTGCCAGCAGCACCGGACTAGACTTACAAGAGACCCAGTACTTC. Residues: CASSTGLDLQETQYF.

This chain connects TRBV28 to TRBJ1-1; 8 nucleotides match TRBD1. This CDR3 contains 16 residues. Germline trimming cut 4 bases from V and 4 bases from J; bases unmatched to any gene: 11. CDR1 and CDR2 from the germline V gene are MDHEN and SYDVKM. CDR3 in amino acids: CASSYLPGTGPTEAFF. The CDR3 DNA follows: TGTGCCAGCAGTTATCTCCCTGGGACAGGACCCACTGAAGCTTTCTTT.

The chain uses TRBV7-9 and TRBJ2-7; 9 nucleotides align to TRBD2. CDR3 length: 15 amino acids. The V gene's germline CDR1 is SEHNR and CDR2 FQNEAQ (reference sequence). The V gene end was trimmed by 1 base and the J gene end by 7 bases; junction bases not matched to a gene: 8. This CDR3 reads CASSLGSGSPGEQYF. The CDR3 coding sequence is TGTGCCAGCAGCTTAGGTAGCGGGAGCCCGGGGGAGCAGTACTTC.

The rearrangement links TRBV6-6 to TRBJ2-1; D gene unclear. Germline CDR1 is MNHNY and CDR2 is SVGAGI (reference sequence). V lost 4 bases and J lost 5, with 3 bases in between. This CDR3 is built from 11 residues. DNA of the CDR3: TGTGCCAGCAGTTGGCACAATGAGCAGTTCTTC. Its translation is CASSWHNEQFF.

CDR3 loop: CASSPTPTSGSHEQYF. CDR3 bases: TGCGCCAGCAGTCCCACCCCAACTAGCGGGAGCCACGAGCAGTACTTC. This chain connects TRBV5-1 to TRBJ2-7, with 11 bases identical to TRBD2. Germline V gives CDR1 SGHRS, CDR2 YFSETQ. This CDR3 spans 16 amino acids. Trimming cost V 5 bases and J 5 bases; bases outside gene matches: 12.

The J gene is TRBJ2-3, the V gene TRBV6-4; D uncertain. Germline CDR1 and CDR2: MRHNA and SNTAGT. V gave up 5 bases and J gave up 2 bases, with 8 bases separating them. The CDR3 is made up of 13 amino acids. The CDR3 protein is CASSTRPTDTQYF. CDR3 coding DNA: TGTGCCAGCAGTACCAGGCCCACAGATACGCAGTATTTT.

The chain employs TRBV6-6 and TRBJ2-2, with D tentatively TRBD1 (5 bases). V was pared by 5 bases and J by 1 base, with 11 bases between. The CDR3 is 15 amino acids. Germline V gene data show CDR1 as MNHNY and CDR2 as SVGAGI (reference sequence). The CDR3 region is CASSPGHRNTGELFF. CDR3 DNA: TGTGCCAGCAGTCCCGGACACCGGAACACCGGGGAGCTGTTTTTT.

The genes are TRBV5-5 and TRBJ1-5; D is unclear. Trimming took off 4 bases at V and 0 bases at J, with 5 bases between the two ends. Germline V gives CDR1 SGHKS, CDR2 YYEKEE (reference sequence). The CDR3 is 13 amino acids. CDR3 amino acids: CASSAGSNQPQHF. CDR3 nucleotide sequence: TGTGCCAGCAGCGCAGGTAGCAATCAGCCCCAGCATTTT. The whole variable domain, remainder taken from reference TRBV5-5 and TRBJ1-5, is DAGVTQSPTHLIKTRGQQVTLRCSPISGHKSVSWYQQVLGQGPQFIFQYYEKEERGRGNFPDRFSARQFPNYSSELNVNALLLGDSALYLCASSAGSNQPQHFGDGTRLSIL.

CDR3 nucleotide sequence: TGCGCCAGCAGCCAAGATCGGGCTAGCCCCACAGATACGCAGTATTTT. Amino acid sequence: CASSQDRASPTDTQYF. J is TRBJ2-3 and V is TRBV4-1; tentatively, D is TRBD2 (5 bases). Germline CDR1 MGHRA, CDR2 YSYEKL. Trimming removed 0 bases at V and 2 bases at J, with 12 bases between. The CDR3 spans 16 residues.

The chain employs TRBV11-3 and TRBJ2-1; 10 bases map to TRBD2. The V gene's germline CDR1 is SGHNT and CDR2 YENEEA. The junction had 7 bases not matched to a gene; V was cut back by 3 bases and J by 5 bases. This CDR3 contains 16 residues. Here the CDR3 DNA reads TGTGCCAGCAGCTTCGGGACTAGCGCGACCGACAATGAGCAGTTCTTC. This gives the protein CASSFGTSATDNEQFF.

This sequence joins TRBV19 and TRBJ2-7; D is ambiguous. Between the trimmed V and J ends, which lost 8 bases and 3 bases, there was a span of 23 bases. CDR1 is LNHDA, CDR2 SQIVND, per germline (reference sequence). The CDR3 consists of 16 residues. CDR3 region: CASCPSPGQALYEQYF. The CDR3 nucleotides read TGTGCCAGTTGTCCATCCCCTGGGCAGGCCCTCTACGAGCAGTACTTC.

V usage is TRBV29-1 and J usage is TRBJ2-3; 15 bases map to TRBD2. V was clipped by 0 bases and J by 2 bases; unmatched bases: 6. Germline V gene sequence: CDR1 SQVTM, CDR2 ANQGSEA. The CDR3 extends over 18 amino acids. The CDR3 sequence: CSVEDLGLAGGSTDTQYF. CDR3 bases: TGCAGCGTTGAAGATTTGGGACTAGCGGGAGGTTCCACAGATACGCAGTATTTT.

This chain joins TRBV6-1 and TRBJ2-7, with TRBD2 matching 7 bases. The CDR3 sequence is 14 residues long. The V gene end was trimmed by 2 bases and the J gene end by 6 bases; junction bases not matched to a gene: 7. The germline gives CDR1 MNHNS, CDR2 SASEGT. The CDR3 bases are TGTGCCAGCAGTGAATGGGGAGGGTCAGGCGAGCAGTACTTC. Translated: CASSEWGGSGEQYF.

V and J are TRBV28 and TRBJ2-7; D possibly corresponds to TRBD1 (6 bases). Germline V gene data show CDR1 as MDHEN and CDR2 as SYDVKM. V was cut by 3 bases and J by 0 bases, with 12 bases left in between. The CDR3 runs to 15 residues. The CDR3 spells CASSFVRGISYEQYF. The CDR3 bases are TGTGCCAGCAGTTTTGTTAGGGGGATCTCCTACGAGCAGTACTTC.

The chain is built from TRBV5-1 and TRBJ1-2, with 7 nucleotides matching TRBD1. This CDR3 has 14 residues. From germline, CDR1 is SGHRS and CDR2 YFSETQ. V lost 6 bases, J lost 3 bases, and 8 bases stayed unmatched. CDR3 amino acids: CASTQGGTDYGYTF. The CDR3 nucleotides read TGCGCCAGCACCCAGGGGGGTACCGACTATGGCTACACCTTC.